The clone carrying this T cell receptor beta chain was seen a few times. The antigen remains undetermined. The V gene's germline CDR1 is DFQATT and CDR2 SNEGSKA (reference sequence). This CDR3 contains 16 residues. Trimming took 0 bases from V and 7 from J; bases not matched to a gene: 9. Healthy Caucasian individuals from Russia aged about 6 to 90 served as donors. This sample stems from a study of blood T cells in healthy people across ages. Study context: Template switching caught about one barcoded beta molecule for each two T cells.

General study points: A greater number of naive CD4+ cells and higher diversity distinguished long-lived donors from aged donors.

A sample-barcoded 5' primer and a J-beta primer mix were used in a second PCR of about 7 to 12 cycles. Each CDR3 protein is one row after TCRdb ran MiXCR on the 5' RACE reads. The sample contains hundreds of thousands of distinct CDR3 sequences, 58% of which appear only once. Specimen: blood. The chain has TRBV20-1 and TRBJ2-1; 10 nucleotides line up with TRBD2. The clonotype was recovered from a man aged 25-45 years in good health. The chain's CDR3 is CSAREDSGRTGNEQFF. The CDR3 region has the DNA TGCAGTGCTAGAGAGGATAGCGGGAGGACAGGGAATGAGCAGTTCTTC.